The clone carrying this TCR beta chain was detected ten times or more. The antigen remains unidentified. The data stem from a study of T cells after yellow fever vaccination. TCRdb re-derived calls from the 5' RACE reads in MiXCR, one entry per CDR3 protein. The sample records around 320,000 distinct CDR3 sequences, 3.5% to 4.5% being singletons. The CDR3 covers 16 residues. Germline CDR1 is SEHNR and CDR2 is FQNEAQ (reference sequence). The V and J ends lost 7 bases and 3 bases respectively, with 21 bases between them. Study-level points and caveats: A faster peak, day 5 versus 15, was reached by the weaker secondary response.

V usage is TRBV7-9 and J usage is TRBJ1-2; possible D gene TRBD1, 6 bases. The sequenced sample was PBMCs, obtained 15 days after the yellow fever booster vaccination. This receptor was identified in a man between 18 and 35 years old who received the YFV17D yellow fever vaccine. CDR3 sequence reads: CASTGSGGAPHYGYTF. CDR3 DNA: TGTGCCAGCACAGGTTCCGGGGGGGCCCCCCACTATGGCTACACCTTC.